These 13 T cell receptor beta chains came from one sample sequenced in a study of neurological immune-mediated disorders. Via MiXCR, TCRdb re-called the 5' RACE reads, giving one row per CDR3 protein. The sample lists about 59,000 distinct CDR3 sequences; under 4.5% were seen once. The sample taken for sequencing was PBMCs. The source is a woman in her 30s with multiple sclerosis.

This clonotype was seen many times. This chain uses TRBV14 with TRBJ2-3; 10 nucleotides line up with TRBD2. This CDR3 spans 17 amino acids. Germline CDR1 and CDR2: SGHDN and FVKESK. With 6 bases clipped from V and 5 bases from J, the junction kept 14 bases outside the gene matches. CDR3 sequence (DNA): TGTGCCAGCAGGCCGACTTCGCTAGCGGGAGTTGTAGATACGCAGTATTTT. Residues: CASRPTSLAGVVDTQYF.

Many counts were recorded for this clonotype. J is TRBJ2-1 and V is TRBV4-1; no clear D gene. Trimming took off 1 base at V and 3 bases at J, with 10 bases between the two ends. The CDR3 runs 15 residues. Germline V gene lookup returns CDR1 MGHRA and CDR2 YSYEKL. CDR3 region: CASSQGGGNYNEQFF. CDR3 DNA sequence: TGCGCCAGCAGCCAAGGTGGCGGAAACTACAATGAGCAGTTCTTC.

This clonotype occurred a few times. The chain employs TRBV7-9 and TRBJ2-5, with D perhaps being TRBD1 or TRBD2 (5 bases each). From germline, CDR1 is SEHNR and CDR2 FQNEAQ (reference sequence). The CDR3 length is 16 residues. The germline V and J ends were trimmed by 4 bases and 2 bases, with 17 bases remaining between them. The CDR3 bases are TGTGCCAGCAGCTCACGGGACCCCATACAACAAGAGACCCAGTACTTC. Its translation is CASSSRDPIQQETQYF.

This clonotype was counted many times. The chain has TRBV5-1 and TRBJ1-1; TRBD1 is a possible D gene (5 bases). Germline loops: CDR1 SGHRS, CDR2 YFSETQ. The V end was cut by 1 base, the J end by 5 bases, with 15 bases between. The CDR3 runs 15 residues. CDR3 DNA: TGCGCCAGCAGCTTGCTAACGGGGGTTAATACTGAAGCTTTCTTT. Translation gives CASSLLTGVNTEAFF. The full variable domain, in which reference TRBV5-1 and TRBJ1-1 provide the parts outside the CDR3, is KAGVTQTPRYLIKTRGQQVTLSCSPISGHRSVSWYQQTPGQGLQFLFEYFSETQRNKGNFPGRFSGRQFSNSRSEMNVSTLELGDSALYLCASSLLTGVNTEAFFGQGTRLTVV.

This clonotype was seen a handful of times. A read error may explain this, as a much larger clone is one base away. The V and J genes are TRBV5-6 and TRBJ1-1, with D tentatively TRBD1 (5 bases). V lost 4 bases to trimming and J lost 2 bases, with 21 bases between them. CDR3 length: 17 amino acids. In germline, CDR1 is SGHDT, CDR2 YYEEEE. CDR3: CASSPRGRAQVNTEAFF. CDR3 nucleotide sequence: TGTGCCAGCAGCCCCCGCGGCAGGGCACAAGTAAACACTGAAGCTTTCTTT.

This clonotype was seen ten or more times. The chain joins TRBV25-1 to TRBJ2-5; TRBD1 matches 10 bases. Trimming at V came to 4 bases and at J to 2 bases, leaving 7 bases not matched to a gene. The germline V gene encodes CDR1 MGHDK and CDR2 SYGVNS. This CDR3 has 16 amino acids. The CDR3 DNA sequence: TGTGCCAGCAGTGCCCCCGGGACAGGGGATCAAGAGACCCAGTACTTC. Translated: CASSAPGTGDQETQYF. The full variable domain, rest sourced from reference TRBV25-1 and TRBJ2-5, is EADIYQTPRYLVIGTGKKITLECSQTMGHDKMYWYQQDPGMELHLIHYSYGVNSTEKGDLSSESTVSRIRTEHFPLTLESARPSHTSQYLCASSAPGTGDQETQYFGPGTRLLVL.

This clonotype was detected many times. The CDR3 bases are TGTGCCAGCAGCCAAGTACAGGGAGAGACCCAGTACTTC. It encodes CASSQVQGETQYF. The chain links TRBV3-1 to TRBJ2-5; D might be TRBD1 (6 bases). Trimming removed 1 base at V and 4 bases at J, with 7 bases between. The V gene's germline CDR1 is LGHDT and CDR2 YNNKEL (reference sequence). The CDR3 is 13 amino acids.

CDR3 loop: CASSLRRGTDTQYF. The CDR3 nucleotides are TGTGCCAGCAGTTTACGCCGAGGCACAGATACGCAGTATTTT. The chain is built from TRBV12-3 or TRBV12-4 and TRBJ2-3; D call uncertain. Trimming left V 2 bases short and J 1 base short, with 7 bases between. The length of the CDR3 is 14 residues.

In its sample, this clonotype was seen many times. The rearrangement links TRBV28 to TRBJ2-7; D gene uncertain. Germline V gene sequence: CDR1 MDHEN, CDR2 SYDVKM. V gave up 6 bases and J gave up 4 bases, with 19 bases separating them. The length of the CDR3 is 15 residues. CDR3 loop: CASRRPFSGTYEQYF. Written as DNA, the CDR3 is TGTGCCAGCAGACGACCTTTTTCAGGAACTTACGAGCAGTACTTC.

The chain links TRBV3-1 to TRBJ2-7, with 16 bases that match TRBD2. CDR1 and CDR2 from the germline V gene are LGHDT and YNNKEL (reference sequence). The CDR3 length is 20 residues. V trimming: 1 base; J trimming: 1 base; junction bases outside the gene matches: 10. CDR3 DNA: TGTGCCAGCAGCCAAGTACGGGGGACTAGCGGGAGGGCCACTTCCTACGAGCAGTACTTC. Its protein is CASSQVRGTSGRATSYEQYF.

In this sample, this clonotype turned up many times. This chain connects TRBV7-2 to TRBJ2-7; D gene uncertain. There are 15 residues in the CDR3. V shed 5 bases and J shed 0 bases, with 14 bases lying between them. In germline, CDR1 is SGHTA, CDR2 FQGNSA. CDR3 protein: CASSVAYPSSYEQYF. CDR3 DNA sequence: TGTGCCAGCAGCGTGGCGTACCCCAGCTCCTACGAGCAGTACTTC.

This clonotype came up many times. The chain employs TRBV5-1 and TRBJ1-5; D not resolved. This CDR3 region has 13 residues. Germline loops: CDR1 SGHRS, CDR2 YFSETQ. The V and J ends lost 1 base and 3 bases respectively, with 5 bases between them. CDR3 coding DNA: TGCGCCAGCAGCTTGACACCCAATCAGCCCCAGCATTTT. Encoded protein: CASSLTPNQPQHF. The entire variable domain, with the rest obtained from reference TRBV5-1 and TRBJ1-5, is as follows: KAGVTQTPRYLIKTRGQQVTLSCSPISGHRSVSWYQQTPGQGLQFLFEYFSETQRNKGNFPGRFSGRQFSNSRSEMNVSTLELGDSALYLCASSLTPNQPQHFGDGTRLSIL.

Ten or more counts support this clonotype. This chain uses TRBV5-1 with TRBJ1-2; 10 nucleotides match TRBD1. CDR3 length equals 14 residues. Per the germline V gene, CDR1 is SGHRS and CDR2 is YFSETQ. Trimming cost V 0 bases and J 4 bases; bases outside gene matches: 0. The CDR3 here is CASSLGQGAYGYTF. The CDR3 DNA sequence: TGCGCCAGCAGCTTGGGACAGGGGGCCTATGGCTACACCTTC. The complete variable domain, with remaining parts taken from reference TRBV5-1 and TRBJ1-2, reads KAGVTQTPRYLIKTRGQQVTLSCSPISGHRSVSWYQQTPGQGLQFLFEYFSETQRNKGNFPGRFSGRQFSNSRSEMNVSTLELGDSALYLCASSLGQGAYGYTFGSGTRLTVV.